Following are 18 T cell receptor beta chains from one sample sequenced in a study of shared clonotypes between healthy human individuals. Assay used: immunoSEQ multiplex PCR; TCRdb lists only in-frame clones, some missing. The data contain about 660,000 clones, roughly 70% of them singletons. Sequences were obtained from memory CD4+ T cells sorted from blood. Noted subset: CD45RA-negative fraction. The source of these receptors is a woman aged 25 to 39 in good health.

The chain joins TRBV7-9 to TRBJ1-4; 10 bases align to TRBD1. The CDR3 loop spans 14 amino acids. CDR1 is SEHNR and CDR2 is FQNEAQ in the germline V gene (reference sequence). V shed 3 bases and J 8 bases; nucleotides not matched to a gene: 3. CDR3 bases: TGTGCCAGCAGCTTGACAGGGGGCAGAGAAAAACTGTTTTTT. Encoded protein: CASSLTGGREKLFF.

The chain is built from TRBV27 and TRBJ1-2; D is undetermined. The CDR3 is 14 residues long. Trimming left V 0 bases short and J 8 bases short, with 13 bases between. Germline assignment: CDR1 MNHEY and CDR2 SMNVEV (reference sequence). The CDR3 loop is CASSLSITEKGYTF. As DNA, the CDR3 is TGTGCCAGCAGTTTATCGATCACCGAGAAAGGCTACACCTTC.

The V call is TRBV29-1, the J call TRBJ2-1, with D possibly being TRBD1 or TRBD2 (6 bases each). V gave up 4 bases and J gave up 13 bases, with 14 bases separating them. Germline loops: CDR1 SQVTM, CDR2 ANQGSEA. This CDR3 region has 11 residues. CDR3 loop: CSVVSGASQFF. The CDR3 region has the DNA TGCAGCGTTGTTTCGGGGGCGTCTCAGTTCTTC.

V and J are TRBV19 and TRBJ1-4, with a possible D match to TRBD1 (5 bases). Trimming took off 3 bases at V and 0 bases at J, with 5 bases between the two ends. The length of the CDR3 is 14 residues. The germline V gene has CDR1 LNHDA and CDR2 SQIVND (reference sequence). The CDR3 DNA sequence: TGTGCCAGTAGTATGGGACCAACTAATGAAAAACTGTTTTTT. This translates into CASSMGPTNEKLFF.

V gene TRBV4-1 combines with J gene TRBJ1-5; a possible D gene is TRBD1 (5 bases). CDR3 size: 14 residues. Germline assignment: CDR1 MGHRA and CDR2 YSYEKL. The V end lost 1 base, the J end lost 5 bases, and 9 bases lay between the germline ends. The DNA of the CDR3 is TGCGCCAGCAGCCAAGTCACAGGAGATCAGCCCCAGCATTTT. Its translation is CASSQVTGDQPQHF.

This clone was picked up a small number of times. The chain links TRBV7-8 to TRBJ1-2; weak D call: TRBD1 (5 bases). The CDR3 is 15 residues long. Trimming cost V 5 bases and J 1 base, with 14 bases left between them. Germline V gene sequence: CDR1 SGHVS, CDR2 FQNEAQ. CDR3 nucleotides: TGTGCCAGCAGCGCAATTGGGGACGGTAACTATGGCTACACCTTC. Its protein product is CASSAIGDGNYGYTF.

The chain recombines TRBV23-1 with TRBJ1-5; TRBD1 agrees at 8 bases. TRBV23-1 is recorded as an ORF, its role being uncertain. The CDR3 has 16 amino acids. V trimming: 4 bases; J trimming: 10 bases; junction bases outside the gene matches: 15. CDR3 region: CASSRTGQEAKGPQHF. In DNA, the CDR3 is TGCGCCAGCAGTCGAACGGGACAGGAGGCGAAAGGACCCCAGCATTTT.

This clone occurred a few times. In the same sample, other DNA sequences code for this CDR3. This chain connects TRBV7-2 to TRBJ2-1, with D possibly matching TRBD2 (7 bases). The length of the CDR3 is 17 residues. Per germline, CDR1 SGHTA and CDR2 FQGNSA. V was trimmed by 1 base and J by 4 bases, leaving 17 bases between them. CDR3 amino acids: CASSLGRGASGYNEQFF. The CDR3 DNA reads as TGTGCCAGCAGCTTAGGCCGGGGGGCTAGCGGATACAATGAGCAGTTCTTC.

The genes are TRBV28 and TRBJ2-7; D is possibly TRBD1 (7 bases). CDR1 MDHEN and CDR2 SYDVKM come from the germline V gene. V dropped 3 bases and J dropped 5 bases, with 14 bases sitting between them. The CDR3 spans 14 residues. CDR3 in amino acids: CASSFSGGGNEQYF. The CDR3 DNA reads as TGTGCCAGCAGTTTTTCTGGAGGGGGCAACGAGCAGTACTTC.

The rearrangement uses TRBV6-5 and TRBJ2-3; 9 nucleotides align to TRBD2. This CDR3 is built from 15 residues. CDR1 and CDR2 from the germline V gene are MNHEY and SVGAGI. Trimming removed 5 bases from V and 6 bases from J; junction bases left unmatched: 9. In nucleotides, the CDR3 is TGTGCCAGCAGTCGATCTAGCGGGGTCCGGGATACGCAGTATTTT. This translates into CASSRSSGVRDTQYF.

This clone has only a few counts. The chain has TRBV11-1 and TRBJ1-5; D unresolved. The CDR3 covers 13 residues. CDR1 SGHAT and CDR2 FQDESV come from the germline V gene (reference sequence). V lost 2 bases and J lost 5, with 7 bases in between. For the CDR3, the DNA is TGTGCCAGCAGCTTAAAGGTGGATCAGCCCCAGCATTTT. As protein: CASSLKVDQPQHF.

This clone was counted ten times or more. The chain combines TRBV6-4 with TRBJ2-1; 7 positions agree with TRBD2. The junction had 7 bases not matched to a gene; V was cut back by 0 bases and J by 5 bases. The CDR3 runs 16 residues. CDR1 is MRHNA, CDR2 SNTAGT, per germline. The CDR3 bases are TGTGCCAGCAGTGACTCGTGGGTAGCGGGCCACAATGAGCAGTTCTTC. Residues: CASSDSWVAGHNEQFF.

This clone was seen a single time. CDR3 region: CSVRGTSGGETQYF. CDR3 in DNA: TGCAGCGTTCGCGGGACTAGTGGGGGAGAGACCCAGTACTTC. The V and J genes are TRBV29-1 and TRBJ2-5; 8 positions agree with TRBD2. The germline V gene has CDR1 SQVTM and CDR2 ANQGSEA. After removal of 5 bases from V and 4 bases from J, the junction contained 9 bases not matched to a gene. The CDR3 has 14 residues. Full variable domain (rest looked up from reference TRBV29-1 and TRBJ2-5): SAVISQKPSRDICQRGTSLTIQCQVDSQVTMMFWYRQQPGQSLTLIATANQGSEATYESGFVIDKFPISRPNLTFSTLTVSNMSPEDSSIYLCSVRGTSGGETQYFGPGTRLLVL.

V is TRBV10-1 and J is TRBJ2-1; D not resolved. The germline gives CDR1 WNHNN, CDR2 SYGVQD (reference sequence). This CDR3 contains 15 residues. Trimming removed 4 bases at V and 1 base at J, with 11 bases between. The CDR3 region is CASSALERSYNEQFF. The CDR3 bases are TGCGCCAGCAGTGCCCTAGAAAGGTCCTACAATGAGCAGTTCTTC.

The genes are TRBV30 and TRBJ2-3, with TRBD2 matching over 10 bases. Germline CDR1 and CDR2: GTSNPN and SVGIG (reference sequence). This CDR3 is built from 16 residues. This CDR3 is CSGSSGRSDGTDTQYF. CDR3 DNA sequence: TGTTCGGGGAGTAGCGGGAGGAGTGATGGCACAGATACGCAGTATTTT. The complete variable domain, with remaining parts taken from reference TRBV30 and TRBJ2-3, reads SQTIHQWPATLVQPVGSPLSLECTVEGTSNPNLYWYRQAAGRGLQLLFYSVGIGQISSEVPQNLSASRPQDRQFILSSKKLLLSDSGFYLCSGSSGRSDGTDTQYFGPGTRLTVL.

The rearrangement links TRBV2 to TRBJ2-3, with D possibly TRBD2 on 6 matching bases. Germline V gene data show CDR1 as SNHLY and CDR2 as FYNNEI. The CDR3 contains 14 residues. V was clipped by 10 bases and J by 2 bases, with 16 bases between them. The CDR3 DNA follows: TGTGCCAACTCCCGGGACTCCTCCACAGATACGCAGTATTTT. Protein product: CANSRDSSTDTQYF.

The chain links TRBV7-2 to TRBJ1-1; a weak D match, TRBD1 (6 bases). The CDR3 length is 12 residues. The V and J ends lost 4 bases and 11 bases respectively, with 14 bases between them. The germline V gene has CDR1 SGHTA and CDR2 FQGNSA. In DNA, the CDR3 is TGTGCCAGCAGCTCCGCAGGGGTCCGGGCTTTCTTT. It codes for CASSSAGVRAFF.

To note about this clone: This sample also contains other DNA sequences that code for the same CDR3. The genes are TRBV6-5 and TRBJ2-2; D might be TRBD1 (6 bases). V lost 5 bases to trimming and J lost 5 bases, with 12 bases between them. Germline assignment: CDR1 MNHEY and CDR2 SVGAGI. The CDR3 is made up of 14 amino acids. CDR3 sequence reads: CASSEQGATGELFF. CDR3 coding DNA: TGTGCCAGCAGTGAACAGGGTGCGACCGGGGAGCTGTTTTTT.